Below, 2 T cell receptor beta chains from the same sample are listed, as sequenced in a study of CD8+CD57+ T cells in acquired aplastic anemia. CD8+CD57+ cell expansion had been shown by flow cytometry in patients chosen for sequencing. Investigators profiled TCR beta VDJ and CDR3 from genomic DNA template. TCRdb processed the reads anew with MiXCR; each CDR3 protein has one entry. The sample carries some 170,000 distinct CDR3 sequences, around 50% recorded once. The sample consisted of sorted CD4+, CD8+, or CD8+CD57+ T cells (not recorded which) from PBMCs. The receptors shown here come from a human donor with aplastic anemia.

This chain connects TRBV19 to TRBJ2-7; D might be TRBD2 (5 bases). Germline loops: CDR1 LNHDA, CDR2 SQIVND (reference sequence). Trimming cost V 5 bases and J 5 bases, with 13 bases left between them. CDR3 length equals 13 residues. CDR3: CASSLAAVNEQYF. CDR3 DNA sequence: TGTGCCAGTAGTTTAGCAGCGGTAAACGAGCAGTACTTC.

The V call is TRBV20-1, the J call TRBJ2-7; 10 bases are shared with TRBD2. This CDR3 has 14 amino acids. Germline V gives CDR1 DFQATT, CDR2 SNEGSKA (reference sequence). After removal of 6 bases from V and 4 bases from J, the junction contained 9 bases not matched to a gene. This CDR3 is CSARLLAGDYEQYF. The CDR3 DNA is TGCAGTGCGCGACTTCTAGCGGGAGATTACGAGCAGTACTTC.